A selection of T cell receptor beta chains follows, all from one sample in a study of early T cells in non-severe SARS-CoV-2 infection. TCRdb ran MiXCR on the 5' RACE reads and lists one entry per CDR3 protein. The sample yields more than 25,000 distinct CDR3 sequences, approximately 5% seen once. The material sequenced was whole blood. The receptors were gathered from an adult who was a healthcare worker with PCR-confirmed SARS-CoV-2 infection or an uninfected control (not recorded which). Both conserved end residues are part of each CDR3. A D gene is named only where the DNA matches it firmly. Some rows have no size entry. The others give once, few or many, or a class for an expanded clone.

clone size: few
D gene: TRBD1
J gene: TRBJ1-6
V gene: TRBV9
CDR3 DNA: TGTGCCAGCAGCGCATCCGGGACAGGGGGCATTCAGTCACCCCTCCACTTT
CDR3 protein: CASSASGTGGIQSPLHF

clone size: NA
D gene: TRBD1
J gene: TRBJ2-2
V gene: TRBV6-2/TRBV6-3
CDR3 DNA: TGTGCCAGCAGTGGACAGGGCGCATCAGGGGAGCTGTTTTTT
CDR3 protein: CASSGQGASGELFF

clone size: many
D gene: NA
J gene: TRBJ2-1
V gene: TRBV2
CDR3 DNA: TGTGCCAGCAGGCCCCTCGGGATTAATGAGCAGTTCTTC
CDR3 protein: CASRPLGINEQFF

clone size: many
D gene: NA
J gene: TRBJ2-7
V gene: TRBV11-2
CDR3 DNA: TGTGCCAGCAGCTTCGAGCGGAACTACGAGCAGTACTTC
CDR3 protein: CASSFERNYEQYF

clone size: few
D gene: NA
J gene: TRBJ1-5
V gene: TRBV28
CDR3 DNA: TGTGCCAGCGACACTCCGGAGACAGTCGATAGCAATCAGCCCCAGCATTTT
CDR3 protein: CASDTPETVDSNQPQHF

clone size: NA
D gene: NA
J gene: TRBJ2-2
V gene: TRBV6-5
CDR3 DNA: TGTGCCAGCAGTTACTCCGGAAGCGGGGAGCTGTTTTTT
CDR3 protein: CASSYSGSGELFF

clone size: many
D gene: NA
J gene: TRBJ2-7
V gene: TRBV20-1
CDR3 DNA: TGCAGTGCCCTAGGACGAAGCTCCTACGAGCAGTACTTC
CDR3 protein: CSALGRSSYEQYF

clone size: many
D gene: TRBD1
J gene: TRBJ2-7
V gene: TRBV20-1
CDR3 DNA: TGCAGTGCATTGACAGGGGCCTCCTACGAGCAGTACTTC
CDR3 protein: CSALTGASYEQYF

clone size: few
D gene: NA
J gene: TRBJ2-3
V gene: TRBV29-1
CDR3 DNA: TGCAGCGTTGAAGAGGGGCAGTATTTT
CDR3 protein: CSVEEGQYF

clone size: NA
D gene: NA
J gene: TRBJ2-1
V gene: TRBV6-2/TRBV6-3
CDR3 DNA: TGTGCCAGCAGTTTAGGGCTCTCCTACAATGAGCAGTTCTTC
CDR3 protein: CASSLGLSYNEQFF

clone size: many
D gene: TRBD2
J gene: TRBJ2-3
V gene: TRBV7-9
CDR3 DNA: TGTGCCAGCAGCCTCGCCGGACTAGCCACAGATACGCAGTATTTT
CDR3 protein: CASSLAGLATDTQYF

clone size: many
D gene: TRBD1
J gene: TRBJ1-6
V gene: TRBV6-1
CDR3 DNA: TGTGCCAGCAGTGAAGGGACAGGGGAGGTCTCACCCCTCCACTTT
CDR3 protein: CASSEGTGEVSPLHF

clone size: many
D gene: NA
J gene: TRBJ1-2
V gene: TRBV28
CDR3 DNA: TGTGCCAGCAGTTTATCCCTCAGGGAGGGAGGCTACACCTTC
CDR3 protein: CASSLSLREGGYTF

clone size: many
D gene: NA
J gene: TRBJ2-7
V gene: TRBV6-2/TRBV6-3
CDR3 DNA: TGTGCCAGCAGTTACTCCCGGAGGACAGCCTACGAGCAGTACTTC
CDR3 protein: CASSYSRRTAYEQYF

clone size: many
D gene: NA
J gene: TRBJ2-1
V gene: TRBV20-1
CDR3 DNA: NA
CDR3 protein: CSAVPGGVLNEQFF

clone size: many
D gene: TRBD2
J gene: TRBJ2-3
V gene: TRBV11-2
CDR3 DNA: TGTGCCAGCAGCTTGGCCGGAGGCGGGGGGCACACAGATACGCAGTATTTT
CDR3 protein: CASSLAGGGGHTDTQYF

clone size: many
D gene: NA
J gene: TRBJ2-5
V gene: TRBV11-2
CDR3 DNA: TGTGCCAGCAGCTCAAACTCCGCGACGGTGACCCAGTACTTC
CDR3 protein: CASSSNSATVTQYF

clone size: many
D gene: NA
J gene: TRBJ2-3
V gene: TRBV20-1
CDR3 DNA: TGCAGTGCTAAAACAGGGGAGGGCACAGATACGCAGTATTTT
CDR3 protein: CSAKTGEGTDTQYF

clone size: many
D gene: NA
J gene: TRBJ2-5
V gene: TRBV12-3/TRBV12-4
CDR3 DNA: TGTGCCAGCAGTTTAGTCAGAAAAGAGACCCAGTACTTC
CDR3 protein: CASSLVRKETQYF

clone size: NA
D gene: NA
J gene: TRBJ2-7
V gene: TRBV19
CDR3 DNA: TGTGCCAGTACCCTGGACGGCAAGCAGTACTTC
CDR3 protein: CASTLDGKQYF

clone size: many
D gene: TRBD1
J gene: TRBJ1-5
V gene: TRBV10-3
CDR3 DNA: TGTGCCATCAGCCAGACAGGGGGGGGTCAGCCCCAGCATTTT
CDR3 protein: CAISQTGGGQPQHF

clone size: NA
D gene: NA
J gene: TRBJ2-7
V gene: TRBV19
CDR3 DNA: TGTGCCAGTAGTATAGGGGAGCAATACGAGCAGTACTTC
CDR3 protein: CASSIGEQYEQYF

clone size: many
D gene: NA
J gene: TRBJ2-3
V gene: TRBV5-5
CDR3 DNA: TGTGCCAGCAGCTTGGAGGCAGGGTTCGCAGATACGCAGTATTTT
CDR3 protein: CASSLEAGFADTQYF

clone size: many
D gene: TRBD2
J gene: TRBJ2-3
V gene: TRBV5-5
CDR3 DNA: TGTGCCAGCAGCGCGGGAGGACTAGCGGGGACAGATACGCAGTATTTT
CDR3 protein: CASSAGGLAGTDTQYF

clone size: many
D gene: NA
J gene: TRBJ2-1
V gene: TRBV20-1
CDR3 DNA: TGCAGTGCAACTCCCAGTCATGGCTACAATGAGCAGTTCTTC
CDR3 protein: CSATPSHGYNEQFF

clone size: many
D gene: NA
J gene: TRBJ1-2
V gene: TRBV7-9
CDR3 DNA: TGTGCCAGCAGCCGGACCTATGGCTACACCTTC
CDR3 protein: CASSRTYGYTF

clone size: many
D gene: NA
J gene: TRBJ2-7
V gene: TRBV6-5
CDR3 DNA: TGTGCCAGCAGTTACTCGGGAGAAGGCTACGAGCAGTACTTC
CDR3 protein: CASSYSGEGYEQYF

clone size: NA
D gene: TRBD1
J gene: TRBJ2-1
V gene: TRBV5-1
CDR3 DNA: TGCGCCAGCAGCTCAGGACAGGTCTCCTACAATGAGCAGTTCTTC
CDR3 protein: CASSSGQVSYNEQFF

clone size: few
D gene: NA
J gene: TRBJ2-3
V gene: TRBV7-6
CDR3 DNA: TGTGCCAGCAGCTTAATTCACACAGATACGCAGTATTTT
CDR3 protein: CASSLIHTDTQYF

clone size: many
D gene: NA
J gene: TRBJ2-2
V gene: TRBV5-4
CDR3 DNA: TGTGCCAGCAGCTTGGGGGGAAACACCGGGGAGCTGTTTTTT
CDR3 protein: CASSLGGNTGELFF

clone size: many
D gene: NA
J gene: TRBJ2-1
V gene: TRBV7-2
CDR3 DNA: TGTGCCAGCAGCTTAGAGACAGGTGTGGACAATGAGCAGTTCTTC
CDR3 protein: CASSLETGVDNEQFF

clone size: NA
D gene: NA
J gene: TRBJ2-3
V gene: TRBV7-2
CDR3 DNA: TGTGCCAGCAGCTTGGCAGGGTCAGATACGCAGTATTTT
CDR3 protein: CASSLAGSDTQYF

clone size: many
D gene: NA
J gene: TRBJ1-2
V gene: TRBV28
CDR3 DNA: TGTGCCAGCAGTACTCTGGACGGGGGCTATGGCTACACCTTC
CDR3 protein: CASSTLDGGYGYTF

clone size: NA
D gene: NA
J gene: TRBJ2-3
V gene: TRBV9
CDR3 DNA: TGTGCCAGCAGCCCTCAGCGGGGCACAGATACGCAGTATTTT
CDR3 protein: CASSPQRGTDTQYF

clone size: few
D gene: TRBD2
J gene: TRBJ2-5
V gene: TRBV7-2
CDR3 DNA: TGTGCCAGCAGCATGACTAGCGGGGTCCAAGAGACCCAGTACTTC
CDR3 protein: CASSMTSGVQETQYF

clone size: many
D gene: NA
J gene: TRBJ2-2
V gene: TRBV18
CDR3 DNA: TGTGCCAGCTCACCACCAGGTGGGGTGAACACCGGGGAGCTGTTTTTT
CDR3 protein: CASSPPGGVNTGELFF

clone size: NA
D gene: TRBD1
J gene: TRBJ2-5
V gene: TRBV7-9
CDR3 DNA: TGTGCCAGCAGCTTAACCTTTTCATGGACAGGGAACCAAGAGACCCAGTACTTC
CDR3 protein: CASSLTFSWTGNQETQYF

clone size: many
D gene: NA
J gene: TRBJ2-2
V gene: TRBV6-2/TRBV6-3
CDR3 DNA: TGTGCCAGCAGTTACGCGACAGACACCGGGGAGCTGTTTTTT
CDR3 protein: CASSYATDTGELFF

clone size: many
D gene: NA
J gene: TRBJ2-6
V gene: TRBV12-3/TRBV12-4
CDR3 DNA: TGTGCCAGCAGTCCCCGGGGATCTGGGGCCAACGTCCTGACTTTC
CDR3 protein: CASSPRGSGANVLTF

clone size: many
D gene: TRBD2
J gene: TRBJ2-7
V gene: TRBV27
CDR3 DNA: TGTGCCACCCTCCGCCGGAATACTAGCGGGAGAAGCTCCTACGAGCAGTACTTC
CDR3 protein: CATLRRNTSGRSSYEQYF

clone size: many
D gene: TRBD2
J gene: TRBJ2-3
V gene: TRBV20-1
CDR3 DNA: TGCAGTGCTCATCCCGGTAGCGGGCATACAGATACGCAGTATTTT
CDR3 protein: CSAHPGSGHTDTQYF

clone size: many
D gene: TRBD2
J gene: TRBJ2-1
V gene: TRBV19
CDR3 DNA: TGTGCCAGTAGTATTAGGACTAGCGGGGGGATCGATGAGCAGTTCTTC
CDR3 protein: CASSIRTSGGIDEQFF

clone size: NA
D gene: TRBD1
J gene: TRBJ2-1
V gene: TRBV12-3/TRBV12-4
CDR3 DNA: TGTGCCAGCAGGTCCGGGACAGGGGGCTACAATGAGCAGTTCTTC
CDR3 protein: CASRSGTGGYNEQFF

clone size: many
D gene: NA
J gene: TRBJ2-3
V gene: TRBV6-1
CDR3 DNA: TGTGCCAGCAGTGAATCCGTCCAGTCCACAGATACGCAGTATTTT
CDR3 protein: CASSESVQSTDTQYF

clone size: many
D gene: NA
J gene: TRBJ2-3
V gene: TRBV3-1
CDR3 DNA: TGTGCCAGCAGCCAAGTGGGGGGCCCAGGGGCGCACACAGATACGCAGTATTTT
CDR3 protein: CASSQVGGPGAHTDTQYF

clone size: many
D gene: TRBD1
J gene: TRBJ1-4
V gene: TRBV19
CDR3 DNA: TGTGCCAGTAGGAGACAGGGTACGGAAAAACTGTTTTTT
CDR3 protein: CASRRQGTEKLFF

clone size: many
D gene: NA
J gene: TRBJ1-2
V gene: TRBV29-1
CDR3 DNA: TGCAGCGTTGCCCTGGGGGCGCATGGGGATGGCTACACCTTC
CDR3 protein: CSVALGAHGDGYTF

clone size: many
D gene: NA
J gene: TRBJ2-3
V gene: TRBV11-2
CDR3 DNA: TGTGCCAGCACCTTCGGGTCAGATACGCAGTATTTT
CDR3 protein: CASTFGSDTQYF

clone size: many
D gene: NA
J gene: TRBJ2-3
V gene: TRBV24-1
CDR3 DNA: TGTGCCTCCCGCTCAGGAGTCACAGATACGCAGTATTTT
CDR3 protein: CASRSGVTDTQYF

clone size: few
D gene: TRBD1
J gene: TRBJ2-5
V gene: TRBV11-2
CDR3 DNA: TGTGCCAGCAGCTTACGAAGGGGGCGGAATAAAGAGACCCAGTACTTC
CDR3 protein: CASSLRRGRNKETQYF

clone size: many
D gene: NA
J gene: TRBJ2-3
V gene: TRBV28
CDR3 DNA: TGTGCCAGCAGTTTAAGACAGCGGAACACAGATACGCAGTATTTT
CDR3 protein: CASSLRQRNTDTQYF

clone size: few
D gene: TRBD2
J gene: TRBJ2-1
V gene: TRBV5-4
CDR3 DNA: TGTGCCAGCAGCGGGAAGCGGGGGGGCCTCAATGAGCAGTTCTTC
CDR3 protein: CASSGKRGGLNEQFF

clone size: many
D gene: TRBD2
J gene: TRBJ2-3
V gene: TRBV6-1
CDR3 DNA: TGTGCCAGCAGTGTGACTAGCGGGGGGGCCTCAGATACGCAGTATTTT
CDR3 protein: CASSVTSGGASDTQYF

clone size: many
D gene: NA
J gene: TRBJ2-3
V gene: TRBV12-3/TRBV12-4
CDR3 DNA: TGTGCCAGCAGTTTAAGGGGAACAGATACGCAGTATTTT
CDR3 protein: CASSLRGTDTQYF

clone size: many
D gene: NA
J gene: TRBJ1-2
V gene: TRBV19
CDR3 DNA: TGTGCCAGTAGTATACTCGCGGACGGGAGTTTCGGTGGCTACACCTTC
CDR3 protein: CASSILADGSFGGYTF

clone size: few
D gene: NA
J gene: TRBJ2-3
V gene: TRBV5-1
CDR3 DNA: TGCGCCAGCAGCTTGGTCCCAGGGATCCCAGATACGCAGTATTTT
CDR3 protein: CASSLVPGIPDTQYF

clone size: many
D gene: TRBD1
J gene: TRBJ2-5
V gene: TRBV11-2
CDR3 DNA: TGTGCCAGCAGCCTGGACAGGGGTGAGACCCAGTACTTC
CDR3 protein: CASSLDRGETQYF

clone size: many
D gene: NA
J gene: TRBJ2-3
V gene: TRBV7-8
CDR3 DNA: TGTGCCAGCAGCTCTGGGGACCGGCGGACAGATACGCAGTATTTT
CDR3 protein: CASSSGDRRTDTQYF

clone size: many
D gene: TRBD1
J gene: TRBJ2-7
V gene: TRBV5-1
CDR3 DNA: TGCGCCAGCAGCTTGGATCTGACAGGGACCTACGAGCAGTACTTC
CDR3 protein: CASSLDLTGTYEQYF